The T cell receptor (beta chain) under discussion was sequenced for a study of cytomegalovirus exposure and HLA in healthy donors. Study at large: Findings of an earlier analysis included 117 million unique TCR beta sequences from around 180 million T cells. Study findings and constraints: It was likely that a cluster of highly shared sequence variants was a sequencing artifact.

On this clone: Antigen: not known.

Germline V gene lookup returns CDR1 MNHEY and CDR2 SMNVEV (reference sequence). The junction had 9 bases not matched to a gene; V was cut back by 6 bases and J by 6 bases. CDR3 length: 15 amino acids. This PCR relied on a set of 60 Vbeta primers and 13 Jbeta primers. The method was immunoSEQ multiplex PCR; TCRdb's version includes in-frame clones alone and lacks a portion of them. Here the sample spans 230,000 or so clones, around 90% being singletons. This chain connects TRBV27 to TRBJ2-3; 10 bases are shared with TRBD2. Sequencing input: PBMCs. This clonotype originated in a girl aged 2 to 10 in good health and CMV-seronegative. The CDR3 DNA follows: TGTGCCAGCAGCCAACTAGCGGGACCCATCGATACGCAGTATTTT. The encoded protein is CASSQLAGPIDTQYF.